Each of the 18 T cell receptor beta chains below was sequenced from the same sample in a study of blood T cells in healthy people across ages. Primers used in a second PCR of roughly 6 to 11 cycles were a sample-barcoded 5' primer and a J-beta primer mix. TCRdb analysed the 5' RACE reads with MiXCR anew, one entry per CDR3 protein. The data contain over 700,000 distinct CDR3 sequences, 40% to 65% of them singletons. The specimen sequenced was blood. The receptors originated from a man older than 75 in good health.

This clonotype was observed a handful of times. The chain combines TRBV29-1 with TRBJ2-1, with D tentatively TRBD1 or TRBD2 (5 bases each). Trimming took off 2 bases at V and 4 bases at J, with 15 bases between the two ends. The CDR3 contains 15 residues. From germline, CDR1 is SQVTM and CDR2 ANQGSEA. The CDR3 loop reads CSVERGGRKYNEQFF. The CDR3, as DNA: TGCAGCGTTGAACGGGGCGGGCGGAAGTACAATGAGCAGTTCTTC.

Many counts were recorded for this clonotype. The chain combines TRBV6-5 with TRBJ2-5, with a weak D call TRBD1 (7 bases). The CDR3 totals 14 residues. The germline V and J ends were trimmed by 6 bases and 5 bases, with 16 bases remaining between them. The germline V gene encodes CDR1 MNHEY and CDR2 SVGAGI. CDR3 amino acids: CASRPRGVGETQYF. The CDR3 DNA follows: TGTGCCAGCAGGCCCAGGGGGGTCGGCGAGACCCAGTACTTC.

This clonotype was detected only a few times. The CDR3 coding sequence is TGCAGTGCTAGAGCTCCGCCCGCGGGGAACCAAGAGACCCAGTACTTC. Its protein product is CSARAPPAGNQETQYF. This sequence joins TRBV20-1 and TRBJ2-5; the D gene is possibly TRBD2 (6 bases). Germline V gene data show CDR1 as DFQATT and CDR2 as SNEGSKA (reference sequence). Trimming stripped 1 base from V and 0 bases from J, with 15 bases between. The CDR3 has 16 residues.

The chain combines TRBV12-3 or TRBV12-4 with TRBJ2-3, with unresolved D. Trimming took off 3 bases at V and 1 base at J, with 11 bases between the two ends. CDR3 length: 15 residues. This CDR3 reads CASSLKVLRTDTQYF. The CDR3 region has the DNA TGTGCCAGCAGTTTGAAAGTCCTCCGCACAGATACGCAGTATTTT.

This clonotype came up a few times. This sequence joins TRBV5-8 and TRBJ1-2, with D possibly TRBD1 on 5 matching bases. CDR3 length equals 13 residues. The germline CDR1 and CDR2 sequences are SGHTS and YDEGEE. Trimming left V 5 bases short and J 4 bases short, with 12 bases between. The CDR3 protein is CASSQGRSYGYTF. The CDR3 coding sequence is TGTGCCAGCAGTCAGGGACGGTCCTATGGCTACACCTTC.

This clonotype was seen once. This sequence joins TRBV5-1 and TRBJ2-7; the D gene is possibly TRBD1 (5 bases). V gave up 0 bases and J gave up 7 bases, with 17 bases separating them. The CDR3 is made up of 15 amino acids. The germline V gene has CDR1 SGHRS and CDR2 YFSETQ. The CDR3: CASSLEQASYNEQYF. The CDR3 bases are TGCGCCAGCAGCTTGGAACAGGCGTCCTACAATGAGCAGTACTTC.

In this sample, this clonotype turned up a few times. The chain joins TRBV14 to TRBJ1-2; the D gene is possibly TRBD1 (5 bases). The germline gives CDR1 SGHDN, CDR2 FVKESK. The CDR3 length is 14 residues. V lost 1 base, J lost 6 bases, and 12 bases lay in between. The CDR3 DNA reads TGTGCCAGCAGCCAAGGCTATTGGGGGGATGGCTACACCTTC. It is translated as CASSQGYWGDGYTF.

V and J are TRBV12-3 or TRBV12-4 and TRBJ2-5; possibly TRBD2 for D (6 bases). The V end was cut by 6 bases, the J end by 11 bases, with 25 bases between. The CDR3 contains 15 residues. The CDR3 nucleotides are TGTGCCAGCAGCCAACGGTCTAGCGTCTATATGGAGCAGTACTTC. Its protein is CASSQRSSVYMEQYF.

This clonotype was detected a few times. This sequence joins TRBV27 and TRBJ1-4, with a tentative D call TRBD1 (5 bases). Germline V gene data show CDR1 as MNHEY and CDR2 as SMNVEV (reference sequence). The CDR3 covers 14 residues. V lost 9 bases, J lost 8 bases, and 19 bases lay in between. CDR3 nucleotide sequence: TGTGCCAGTTCTTTGGGGGGAAGCTCAGAAAAACTGTTTTTT. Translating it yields CASSLGGSSEKLFF.

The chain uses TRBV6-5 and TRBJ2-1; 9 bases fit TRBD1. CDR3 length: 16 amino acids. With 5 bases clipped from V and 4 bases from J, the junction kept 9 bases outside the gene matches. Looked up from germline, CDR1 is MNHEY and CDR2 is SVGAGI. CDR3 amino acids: CASSTSPGQGYNEQFF. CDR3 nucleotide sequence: TGTGCCAGCAGTACTTCCCCGGGACAGGGATACAATGAGCAGTTCTTC.

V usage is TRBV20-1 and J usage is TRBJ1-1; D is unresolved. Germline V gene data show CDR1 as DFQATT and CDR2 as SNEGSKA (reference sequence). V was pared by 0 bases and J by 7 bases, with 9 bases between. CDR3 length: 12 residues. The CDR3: CSARDGRIEAFF. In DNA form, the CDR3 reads TGCAGTGCTAGAGATGGGCGTATTGAAGCTTTCTTT.

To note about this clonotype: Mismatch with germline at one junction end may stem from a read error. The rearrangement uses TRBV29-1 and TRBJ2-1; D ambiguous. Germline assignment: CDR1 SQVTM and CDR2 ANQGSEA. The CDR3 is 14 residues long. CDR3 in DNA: TGCAGCGTTATAGGTCCAGGCTCCCACAATGAGCAGTTCTTC. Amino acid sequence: CSVIGPGSHNEQFF.

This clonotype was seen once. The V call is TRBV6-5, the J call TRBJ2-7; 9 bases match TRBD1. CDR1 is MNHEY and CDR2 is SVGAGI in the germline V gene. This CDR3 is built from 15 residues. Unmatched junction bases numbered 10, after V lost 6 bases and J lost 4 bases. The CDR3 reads CASRLTPTGGYEQYF. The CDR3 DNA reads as TGTGCCAGCAGACTGACCCCGACAGGGGGATACGAGCAGTACTTC.

CDR3 sequence reads: CASVLGAGFQPQHF. The CDR3 region has the DNA TGTGCCAGTGTCTTAGGGGCGGGATTTCAGCCCCAGCATTTT. This chain links TRBV6-1 with TRBJ1-5, with D maybe TRBD1 (5 bases). Trimming shortened V by 9 bases and J by 6 bases, and 18 bases separated the two germline ends. Germline values: CDR1 MNHNS, CDR2 SASEGT. CDR3 length: 14 amino acids.

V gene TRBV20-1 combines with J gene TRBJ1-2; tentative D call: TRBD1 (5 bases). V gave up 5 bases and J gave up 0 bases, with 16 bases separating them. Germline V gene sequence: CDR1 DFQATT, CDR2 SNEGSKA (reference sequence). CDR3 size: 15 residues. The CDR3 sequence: CSAGAWERPNYGYTF. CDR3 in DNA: TGCAGTGCTGGGGCCTGGGAAAGACCTAACTATGGCTACACCTTC.

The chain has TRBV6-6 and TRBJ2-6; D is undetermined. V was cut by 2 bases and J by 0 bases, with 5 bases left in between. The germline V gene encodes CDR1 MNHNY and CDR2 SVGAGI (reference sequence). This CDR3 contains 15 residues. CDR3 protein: CASSYGSSGANVLTF. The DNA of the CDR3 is TGTGCCAGCAGTTACGGTAGCTCTGGGGCCAACGTCCTGACTTTC.

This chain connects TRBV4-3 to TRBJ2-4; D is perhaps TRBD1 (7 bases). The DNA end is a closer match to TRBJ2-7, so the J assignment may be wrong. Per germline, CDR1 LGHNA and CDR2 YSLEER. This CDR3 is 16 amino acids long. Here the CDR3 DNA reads TGCGCCAGCAGCCAAGATCTTGGAGGGGGCAGTTACGAGCAGTACTTC. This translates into CASSQDLGGGSYEQYF.

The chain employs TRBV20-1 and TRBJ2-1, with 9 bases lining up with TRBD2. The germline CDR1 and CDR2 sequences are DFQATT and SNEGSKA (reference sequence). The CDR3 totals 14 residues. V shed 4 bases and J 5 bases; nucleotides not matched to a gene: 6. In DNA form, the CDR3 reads TGCAGTGCTATAGCGGGAGAAAGGAACAATGAGCAGTTCTTC. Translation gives CSAIAGERNNEQFF.